These 4 T cell receptor beta chains originate from one sample sequenced in a study of cytomegalovirus exposure and HLA in healthy donors. 13 Jbeta primers and 60 Vbeta primers were used for the PCR. Sequenced by immunoSEQ multiplex PCR; TCRdb stores in-frame clones only, minus some. The sample includes hundreds of thousands of clones, 82% of them seen just once. The sample consisted of PBMCs. Source of these receptors: a woman aged 40-49 years in good health and CMV-seronegative.

The chain has TRBV5-1 and TRBJ2-4; D not certain. Trimming pared 0 bases from V and 6 bases from J, leaving 10 bases between. In germline, CDR1 is SGHRS, CDR2 YFSETQ. The CDR3 length is 14 residues. CDR3 sequence reads: CASSLASFPNIQYF. The CDR3 DNA follows: TGCGCCAGCAGCTTGGCTTCCTTCCCAAACATTCAGTACTTC.

This sequence joins TRBV4-1 and TRBJ2-5; 10 bases line up with TRBD2. Germline V gene lookup returns CDR1 MGHRA and CDR2 YSYEKL. The CDR3 is 15 residues long. Germline trimming cut 0 bases from V and 10 bases from J; bases unmatched to any gene: 8. CDR3 coding DNA: TGCGCCAGCAGCCAAGACGCCAATAGCGGGGGGATCCAGTACTTC. Translated: CASSQDANSGGIQYF.

The gene calls are TRBV6-5 and TRBJ2-1; D might be TRBD2 (6 bases). V lost 2 bases to trimming and J lost 4 bases, with 9 bases between them. The CDR3 sequence is 14 residues long. Germline V gene data show CDR1 as MNHEY and CDR2 as SVGAGI. CDR3: CASSYDAGYNEQFF. The CDR3 DNA reads as TGTGCCAGCAGTTACGATGCGGGGTACAATGAGCAGTTCTTC.

The CDR3 reads CAWSDVLRANSPLHF. Here the CDR3 DNA reads TGTGCCTGGAGTGACGTCCTGAGGGCGAATTCACCCCTCCACTTT. The chain joins TRBV30 to TRBJ1-6; no clear D gene. The CDR3 loop spans 15 amino acids. Trimming shortened V by 1 base and J by 7 bases, and 14 bases separated the two germline ends. In germline, CDR1 is GTSNPN, CDR2 SVGIG (reference sequence).